Listed below are T cell receptor beta chains from one sample, sequenced in a study of regulatory T cells in long-lasting Graves disease. Using its own MiXCR run on the multiplex PCR reads, TCRdb lists one record per CDR3 protein. The sample includes around 450,000 distinct CDR3 sequences, 15% of them seen just once. Separately, the same data were catalogued under a study of T cells in Graves' hyperthyroidism and ophthalmopathy.

Sample: peripheral blood mononuclear cells (PBMCs), taken at new diagnosis, from a patient treated with antithyroid drugs. The receptors derive from a woman in her 30s with Graves disease. Both conserved end residues are part of each CDR3. Fields, in order: D gene, clone size, CDR3 length, J gene, V gene, CDR3 protein, CDR3 DNA. The D gene is left open where the match is weak. Only part of the rows carry a size: once, few, many, or a class if the clone is expanded.

d_call: TRBD2; clone_size: many; cdr3_length: 16; j_call: TRBJ2-1; v_call: TRBV20-1; cdr3_aa: CSARGVAGGDYNEQFF; cdr3_nt: TGCAGTGCTCGGGGGGTAGCGGGAGGGGACTACAATGAGCAGTTCTTC
d_call: NA; clone_size: NA; cdr3_length: 14; j_call: TRBJ2-5; v_call: TRBV11-2; cdr3_aa: CASSSLDGEETQYF; cdr3_nt: TGTGCCAGCAGCTCGCTTGATGGGGAAGAGACCCAGTACTTC
d_call: NA; clone_size: many; cdr3_length: 16; j_call: TRBJ1-1; v_call: TRBV5-1; cdr3_aa: CASSSQMGQTNTEAFF; cdr3_nt: TGCGCCAGCAGCTCCCAAATGGGACAAACGAACACTGAAGCTTTCTTT
d_call: TRBD1; clone_size: NA; cdr3_length: 14; j_call: TRBJ2-1; v_call: TRBV9; cdr3_aa: CASSVTGQGNEQFF; cdr3_nt: TGTGCCAGCAGCGTAACGGGACAGGGCAATGAGCAGTTCTTC
d_call: TRBD1; clone_size: many; cdr3_length: 15; j_call: TRBJ2-3; v_call: TRBV24-1; cdr3_aa: CATEARDRSTDTQYF; cdr3_nt: TGTGCCACCGAAGCCCGGGACAGGAGCACAGATACGCAGTATTTT
d_call: NA; clone_size: many; cdr3_length: 14; j_call: TRBJ1-6; v_call: TRBV20-1; cdr3_aa: CSAISGTYDSPLHF; cdr3_nt: TGCAGTGCTATTAGTGGGACATATGATTCACCCCTCCACTTT
d_call: NA; clone_size: NA; cdr3_length: 14; j_call: TRBJ2-7; v_call: TRBV5-1; cdr3_aa: CASSLFGRPYEQYF; cdr3_nt: TGCGCCAGCAGCTTGTTTGGCAGACCCTACGAGCAGTACTTC
d_call: NA; clone_size: NA; cdr3_length: 15; j_call: TRBJ2-5; v_call: TRBV12-3/TRBV12-4; cdr3_aa: CASSFHRGGSETQYF; cdr3_nt: TGTGCCAGCAGTTTTCATAGGGGGGGAAGCGAGACCCAGTACTTC
d_call: NA; clone_size: many; cdr3_length: 15; j_call: TRBJ2-7; v_call: TRBV6-5; cdr3_aa: CASSYTGAPSYEQYF; cdr3_nt: TGTGCCAGCAGTTACACCGGGGCACCGTCCTACGAGCAGTACTTC
d_call: TRBD1; clone_size: many; cdr3_length: 16; j_call: TRBJ2-5; v_call: TRBV29-1; cdr3_aa: CSVGRTGGPFQETQYF; cdr3_nt: TGCAGCGTTGGCCGGACAGGGGGACCCTTTCAAGAGACCCAGTACTTC
d_call: NA; clone_size: few; cdr3_length: 13; j_call: TRBJ2-5; v_call: TRBV2; cdr3_aa: CASRDPLRETQYF; cdr3_nt: TGTGCCAGCAGGGACCCCCTCCGGGAGACCCAGTACTTC
d_call: NA; clone_size: NA; cdr3_length: 10; j_call: TRBJ2-1; v_call: TRBV12-3/TRBV12-4; cdr3_aa: CASRQGEQFF; cdr3_nt: TGTGCCAGCAGACAGGGAGAGCAGTTCTTC
d_call: NA; clone_size: NA; cdr3_length: 14; j_call: TRBJ1-5; v_call: TRBV10-3; cdr3_aa: CAISEDRSGQPQHF; cdr3_nt: TGTGCCATCAGTGAGGACAGGAGCGGGCAGCCCCAGCATTTT
d_call: NA; clone_size: few; cdr3_length: 13; j_call: TRBJ1-4; v_call: TRBV6-1; cdr3_aa: CASSGATNEKLFF; cdr3_nt: TGTGCCAGCAGTGGAGCAACTAATGAAAAACTGTTTTTT
d_call: NA; clone_size: NA; cdr3_length: 13; j_call: TRBJ1-2; v_call: TRBV6-1; cdr3_aa: CASSLKNLYGYTF; cdr3_nt: TGTGCCAGCAGCTTAAAGAACCTTTATGGCTACACCTTC
d_call: NA; clone_size: few; cdr3_length: 14; j_call: TRBJ1-1; v_call: TRBV25-1; cdr3_aa: CASSDRSSNTEAFF; cdr3_nt: TGTGCCAGCAGTGATAGGAGTTCGAACACTGAAGCTTTCTTT
d_call: TRBD2; clone_size: many; cdr3_length: 16; j_call: TRBJ2-1; v_call: TRBV20-1; cdr3_aa: CSARDQTSGEYNEQFF; cdr3_nt: TGCAGTGCTAGAGATCAGACTAGCGGGGAATACAATGAGCAGTTCTTC
d_call: TRBD1; clone_size: many; cdr3_length: 15; j_call: TRBJ2-3; v_call: TRBV28; cdr3_aa: CASSLGQAITDTQYF; cdr3_nt: TGTGCCAGCAGTTTGGGACAGGCGATCACAGATACGCAGTATTTT
d_call: NA; clone_size: many; cdr3_length: 14; j_call: TRBJ2-7; v_call: TRBV12-3/TRBV12-4; cdr3_aa: CASSFGPGTGEQYF; cdr3_nt: TGTGCCAGCAGTTTTGGACCAGGGACGGGCGAGCAGTACTTC
d_call: NA; clone_size: many; cdr3_length: 14; j_call: TRBJ2-5; v_call: TRBV27; cdr3_aa: CASSLSRPSETQYF; cdr3_nt: TGTGCCAGCAGTTTATCCCGGCCTTCAGAGACCCAGTACTTC
d_call: NA; clone_size: few; cdr3_length: 12; j_call: TRBJ1-2; v_call: TRBV14; cdr3_aa: CASSQGRYGYTF; cdr3_nt: TGTGCCAGCAGCCAAGGACGCTATGGCTACACCTTC
d_call: NA; clone_size: many; cdr3_length: 15; j_call: TRBJ2-2; v_call: TRBV9; cdr3_aa: CASSVESSWTGELFF; cdr3_nt: TGTGCCAGCAGCGTAGAATCCAGCTGGACCGGGGAGCTGTTTTTT
d_call: TRBD2; clone_size: NA; cdr3_length: 13; j_call: TRBJ2-7; v_call: TRBV5-1; cdr3_aa: CASSSTGGSEQYF; cdr3_nt: TGCGCCAGCAGCTCCACGGGGGGGAGCGAGCAGTACTTC
d_call: NA; clone_size: many; cdr3_length: 15; j_call: TRBJ2-2; v_call: TRBV28; cdr3_aa: CASSFSRVNTGELFF; cdr3_nt: TGTGCCAGCAGTTTTAGTCGGGTGAACACCGGGGAGCTGTTTTTT
d_call: NA; clone_size: NA; cdr3_length: 14; j_call: TRBJ2-5; v_call: TRBV24-1; cdr3_aa: CATSDTARGETQYF; cdr3_nt: TGTGCCACCAGTGATACCGCCCGGGGCGAGACCCAGTACTTC
d_call: NA; clone_size: few; cdr3_length: 15; j_call: TRBJ1-6; v_call: TRBV5-1; cdr3_aa: CASSLVGGDNSPLHF; cdr3_nt: TGCGCCAGCAGCTTGGTTGGCGGTGATAATTCACCCCTCCACTTT
d_call: NA; clone_size: many; cdr3_length: 11; j_call: TRBJ1-1; v_call: TRBV5-1; cdr3_aa: CASSLVGEAFF; cdr3_nt: TGCGCCAGCAGCTTGGTCGGTGAAGCTTTCTTT
d_call: NA; clone_size: many; cdr3_length: 14; j_call: TRBJ2-7; v_call: TRBV6-1; cdr3_aa: CASSRAGGTYEQYF; cdr3_nt: TGTGCCAGCAGTAGGGCAGGGGGGACCTACGAGCAGTACTTC
d_call: NA; clone_size: NA; cdr3_length: 11; j_call: TRBJ1-3; v_call: TRBV30; cdr3_aa: CAWSVDITIYF; cdr3_nt: TGTGCCTGGAGTGTAGATATCACCATATATTTT
d_call: TRBD1; clone_size: NA; cdr3_length: 21; j_call: TRBJ2-7; v_call: TRBV20-1; cdr3_aa: CSARETGTGFGVFRVGGEQYF; cdr3_nt: TGCAGTGCACGAGAGACCGGGACAGGGTTCGGAGTGTTCCGGGTTGGGGGCGAGCAGTACTTC
d_call: NA; clone_size: few; cdr3_length: 15; j_call: TRBJ2-7; v_call: TRBV6-5; cdr3_aa: CASSYSNPGYYEQYF; cdr3_nt: TGTGCCAGCAGTTACTCGAATCCAGGGTACTACGAGCAGTACTTC
d_call: NA; clone_size: many; cdr3_length: 13; j_call: TRBJ1-1; v_call: TRBV10-3; cdr3_aa: CAISGVENTEAFF; cdr3_nt: TGTGCCATCAGTGGTGTGGAGAACACTGAAGCTTTCTTT
d_call: NA; clone_size: many; cdr3_length: 12; j_call: TRBJ2-1; v_call: TRBV5-1; cdr3_aa: CASRPNYNEQFF; cdr3_nt: TGCGCCAGCCGCCCGAACTACAATGAGCAGTTCTTC
d_call: NA; clone_size: many; cdr3_length: 14; j_call: TRBJ2-2; v_call: TRBV5-1; cdr3_aa: CASRNSGDTGELFF; cdr3_nt: TGCGCCAGCAGGAACTCTGGGGACACCGGGGAGCTGTTTTTT
d_call: NA; clone_size: NA; cdr3_length: 16; j_call: TRBJ1-4; v_call: TRBV15; cdr3_aa: CATSRDGTGLVEKLFF; cdr3_nt: TGTGCCACCAGCAGAGATGGTACCGGACTTGTTGAAAAACTGTTTTTT
d_call: TRBD2; clone_size: many; cdr3_length: 15; j_call: TRBJ2-3; v_call: TRBV12-5; cdr3_aa: CASGLTGLAVDTQYF; cdr3_nt: TGTGCTAGTGGTTTGACGGGACTAGCTGTCGATACGCAGTATTTT
d_call: TRBD1; clone_size: few; cdr3_length: 15; j_call: TRBJ2-3; v_call: TRBV5-1; cdr3_aa: CASSGWGQGADTQYF; cdr3_nt: TGCGCCAGCAGCGGATGGGGACAGGGGGCAGATACGCAGTATTTT
d_call: TRBD2; clone_size: NA; cdr3_length: 15; j_call: TRBJ2-3; v_call: TRBV10-3; cdr3_aa: CAINPSGNPTDTQYF; cdr3_nt: TGTGCCATCAATCCCAGCGGGAACCCCACAGATACGCAGTATTTT
d_call: TRBD2; clone_size: NA; cdr3_length: 18; j_call: TRBJ2-7; v_call: TRBV18; cdr3_aa: CASSPLSGLAGEFHEQYF; cdr3_nt: TGTGCCAGCTCACCACTATCGGGACTAGCGGGAGAATTCCACGAGCAGTACTTC
d_call: NA; clone_size: NA; cdr3_length: 12; j_call: TRBJ1-1; v_call: TRBV20-1; cdr3_aa: CSARLQVSEAFF; cdr3_nt: TGCAGTGCCCGGCTGCAGGTCTCTGAAGCTTTCTTT
d_call: TRBD1; clone_size: many; cdr3_length: 15; j_call: TRBJ1-1; v_call: TRBV19; cdr3_aa: CASKYAGGTNTEAFF; cdr3_nt: TGTGCCAGTAAATATGCAGGGGGAACGAACACTGAAGCTTTCTTT
d_call: TRBD2; clone_size: NA; cdr3_length: 17; j_call: TRBJ2-7; v_call: TRBV29-1; cdr3_aa: CSVEDFTSGSHAYEQYF; cdr3_nt: TGCAGCGTTGAAGATTTCACTAGCGGGAGCCATGCCTACGAGCAGTACTTC
d_call: NA; clone_size: few; cdr3_length: 15; j_call: TRBJ1-1; v_call: TRBV6-2/TRBV6-3; cdr3_aa: CASNQRGAGDTEAFF; cdr3_nt: TGTGCCAGCAATCAAAGGGGGGCAGGCGACACTGAAGCTTTCTTT
d_call: TRBD2; clone_size: many; cdr3_length: 16; j_call: TRBJ2-5; v_call: TRBV29-1; cdr3_aa: CSVEDGGGRRVETQYF; cdr3_nt: TGCAGCGTTGAAGACGGGGGCGGGAGGAGGGTAGAGACCCAGTACTTC
d_call: TRBD2; clone_size: few; cdr3_length: 19; j_call: TRBJ2-6; v_call: TRBV24-1; cdr3_aa: CATSDPGLAGVAGANVLTF; cdr3_nt: TGTGCCACCAGTGACCCCGGACTAGCGGGAGTGGCTGGGGCCAACGTCCTGACTTTC
d_call: NA; clone_size: many; cdr3_length: 13; j_call: TRBJ1-1; v_call: TRBV29-1; cdr3_aa: CSVVTGTNTEAFF; cdr3_nt: TGCAGCGTTGTGACTGGGACCAACACTGAAGCTTTCTTT
d_call: TRBD2; clone_size: NA; cdr3_length: 16; j_call: TRBJ2-5; v_call: TRBV4-1; cdr3_aa: CASSQGREGRIETQYF; cdr3_nt: TGCGCCAGCAGCCAAGGACGGGAGGGCCGGATAGAGACCCAGTACTTC
d_call: NA; clone_size: many; cdr3_length: 13; j_call: TRBJ2-1; v_call: TRBV5-1; cdr3_aa: CASSLGYESEQFF; cdr3_nt: TGCGCCAGCAGCCTGGGGTATGAGAGTGAGCAGTTCTTC
d_call: NA; clone_size: many; cdr3_length: 14; j_call: TRBJ2-3; v_call: TRBV7-3; cdr3_aa: CASSLMGNTDTQYF; cdr3_nt: TGTGCCAGCAGCTTAATGGGCAACACAGATACGCAGTATTTT